This T cell receptor beta chain was sequenced during a study of CD8 T cells in ankylosing spondylitis. Study-wide points: A TCR beta motif of under ten highly homologous variants seemed to mark ankylosing spondylitis blood.

This clonotype was found many times. What it recognizes is unknown. TCRdb reprocessed the 5' RACE reads via MiXCR and lists one record per CDR3 protein. Of 500,000 to 650,000 distinct CDR3 sequences in the sample, approximately 5% were seen once. The sequence derives from a male donor with ankylosing spondylitis. Material for sequencing was blood, either unsorted or a sorted T cell fraction (not recorded which).

This chain's CDR3 is CASSDPIGTGAYNEQFF. In DNA form, the CDR3 reads TGTGCCAGCAGTGACCCGATTGGGACCGGGGCCTACAATGAGCAGTTCTTC. The chain couples TRBV25-1 to TRBJ2-1, with D perhaps matching TRBD1 or TRBD2 (5 bases each). The CDR3 spans 17 residues. Germline V gene lookup returns CDR1 MGHDK and CDR2 SYGVNS. The V gene lost 3 bases and the J gene lost 2 bases, with 17 bases spanning the gap.